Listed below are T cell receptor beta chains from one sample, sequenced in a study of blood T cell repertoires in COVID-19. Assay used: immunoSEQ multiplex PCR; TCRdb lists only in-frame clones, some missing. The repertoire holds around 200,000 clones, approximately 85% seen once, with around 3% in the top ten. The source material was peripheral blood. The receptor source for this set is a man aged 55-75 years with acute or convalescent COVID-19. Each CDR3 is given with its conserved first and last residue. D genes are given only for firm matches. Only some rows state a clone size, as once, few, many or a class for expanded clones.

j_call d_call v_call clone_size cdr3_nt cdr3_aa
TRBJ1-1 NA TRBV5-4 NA TGTGCCAGCAGCGAATCACAGGCGGCGAACACTGAAGCTTTCTTT CASSESQAANTEAFF
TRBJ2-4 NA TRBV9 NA TGTGCCAGGTACACAGGGAGTAGGGCCAAAAACATTCAGTACTTC CARYTGSRAKNIQYF
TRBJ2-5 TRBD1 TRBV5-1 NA TGCGCCAGCAGCGTGGACAGGTTTCAAGAGACCCAGTACTTC CASSVDRFQETQYF
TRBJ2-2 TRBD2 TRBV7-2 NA TGTGCCAGCAGCTTAGTTGTCGGGGCGGGAGGGCCCACCGGGGAGCTGTTTTTT CASSLVVGAGGPTGELFF
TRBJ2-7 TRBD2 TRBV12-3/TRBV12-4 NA TGTGCCAGCAGTTTTGGGGGAGGGCTCGAGCAGTACTTC CASSFGGGLEQYF
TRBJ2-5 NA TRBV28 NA TGTGCCAGTAGGCTTGGGGGCGCAGGGGAGACCCAGTACTTC CASRLGGAGETQYF
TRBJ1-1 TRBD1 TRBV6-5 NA TGTGCCAGCACCCAGGGGGTCGAAGCTTTCTTT CASTQGVEAFF
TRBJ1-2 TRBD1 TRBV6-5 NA TGTGCCAGCAGACGGACAGGGGTGGACGGCTACACCTTC CASRRTGVDGYTF
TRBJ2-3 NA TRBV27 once TGTGCCAGCAGTTTAACACCCGGGGGAAACACAGATACGCAGTATTTT CASSLTPGGNTDTQYF
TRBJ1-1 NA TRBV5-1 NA TGCGCCAGCAGGGATACACAGGGAGGGGGAGTCACTGAAGCTTTCTTT CASRDTQGGGVTEAFF
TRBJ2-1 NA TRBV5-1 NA TGCGCCAGCAGCGACAGGACATACAATGAGCAGTTCTTC CASSDRTYNEQFF
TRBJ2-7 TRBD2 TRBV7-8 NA TGTGCCAGCAGCCCCGCGCGGGAGGTTTCCTACGAGCAGTACTTC CASSPAREVSYEQYF
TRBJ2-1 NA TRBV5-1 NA TGCGCCAGCAGCTTGCAGTCTCTGAGGGATGAGCAGTTCTTC CASSLQSLRDEQFF
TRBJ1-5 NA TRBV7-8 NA TGTGCCAGCAGCTTAAGGATAACGGGGAATCAGCCCCAGCATTTT CASSLRITGNQPQHF
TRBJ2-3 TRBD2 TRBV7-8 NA TGTGCCAGCAGCCCCCGACTAGCCCCAGATACGCAGTATTTT CASSPRLAPDTQYF
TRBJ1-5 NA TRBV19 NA TGTGCCAGTAGTATAGTCCGCCCCGGGGAGGATCAGCCCCAGCATTTT CASSIVRPGEDQPQHF
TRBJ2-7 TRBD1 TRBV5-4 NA TGTGCCAGCAGCTTAGGAGCAGGCGGGACAGGGTCCTCCGAGCAGTACTTC CASSLGAGGTGSSEQYF
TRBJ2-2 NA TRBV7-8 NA TGTGCCAGCAGCCATCCGGGTAACACGAACACCGGGGAGCTGTTTTTT CASSHPGNTNTGELFF
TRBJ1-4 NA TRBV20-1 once TGCAGTGCTCCCTCGGGAGAAAAACTGTTTTTT CSAPSGEKLFF